This record looks at one T cell receptor (beta chain) sequence and its context. The target antigen is unknown. CDR3 length: 15 amino acids. Trimming removed 6 bases at V and 0 bases at J, with 12 bases between. Germline V gene data show CDR1 as MNHEY and CDR2 as SVGAGI. The assay was immunoSEQ multiplex PCR, and TCRdb's table has in-frame clones only and misses some. The sample includes a few hundred thousand clones, 93% of them seen just once. The data are from a study of T cell responses to AZD1222 COVID-19 vaccine. As for the study in general: Pooled samples include second doses given at about 4 or 12 weeks.

Study outcomes and limitations: Dominant at 160-218 and 743-854, vaccine-associated CD4 TCRs also spanned spike. Clonal diversity was possibly underestimated; the donors were predominantly white British and more often female.

Sequenced material: peripheral blood, taken on day 0 of AZD1222 vaccination. This clonotype was obtained from an adult in good health. This chain links TRBV6-5 with TRBJ2-1, with D unclear. CDR3 DNA: TGTGCCAGCAGGCCCTCTTTCGCCTCCTACAATGAGCAGTTCTTC. This encodes CASRPSFASYNEQFF.